These 22 T cell receptor beta chains were all obtained from the same sample, sequenced in a study of CD8+ T cells in alopecia areata. Once RNA had been extracted, it was reverse transcribed into cDNA to act as the sequencing template. Produced via immunoSEQ multiplex PCR; TCRdb's table is partial and in-frame only. The profile shows over 100,000 clones, around 49% of them singletons. The sample in question was CD8+ T cells sorted from blood, obtained at week 0. Receptors originate from a human donor with alopecia areata.

The genes are TRBV11-2 and TRBJ2-7; 7 bases align to TRBD1. Unmatched junction bases numbered 5, after V lost 2 bases and J lost 7 bases. This CDR3 has 13 residues. Germline values: CDR1 SGHAT, CDR2 FQNNGV. The CDR3 loop reads CASSLPTGLEQYF. In DNA form, the CDR3 reads TGTGCCAGCAGCTTACCGACAGGGTTGGAGCAGTACTTC.

This chain joins TRBV7-8 and TRBJ2-3; the match to TRBD2 covers 8 bases. CDR1 is SGHVS, CDR2 FQNEAQ, per germline. CDR3 length: 14 residues. With V trimmed by 6 bases and J by 2 bases, 4 bases remained unmatched. CDR3 DNA: TGTGCCAGCAGTAAGCGGGGGATCACAGATACGCAGTATTTT. Translating gives CASSKRGITDTQYF.

This clone came up a few times. V gene TRBV5-1 combines with J gene TRBJ2-1; no clear D gene. The V end was cut by 4 bases, the J end by 8 bases, with 10 bases between. CDR1 is SGHRS, CDR2 YFSETQ, per germline. The CDR3 runs 12 residues. In DNA, the CDR3 is TGCGCCAGCAGCGATTACCTCGATGAGCAGTTCTTC. This translates into CASSDYLDEQFF.

This clone was seen once. J is TRBJ2-5 and V is TRBV9, with D perhaps TRBD1 (6 bases). CDR1 and CDR2 from the germline V gene are SGDLS and YYNGEE. The CDR3 length is 15 residues. With 0 bases removed from V and 5 bases from J, the gap between germline ends came to 14 bases. The CDR3 DNA is TGTGCCAGCAGCGTAGGAAGGGGGAAAACTGAGACCCAGTACTTC. Its translation is CASSVGRGKTETQYF. Variable domain in full (rest from reference TRBV9 and TRBJ2-5): DSGVTQTPKHLITATGQRVTLRCSPRSGDLSVYWYQQSLDQGLQFLIQYYNGEERAKGNILERFSAQQFPDLHSELNLSSLELGDSALYFCASSVGRGKTETQYFGPGTRLLVL.

This clone was seen only a few times. V usage is TRBV5-1 and J usage is TRBJ1-6; 9 positions agree with TRBD1. Germline V gives CDR1 SGHRS, CDR2 YFSETQ. The CDR3 runs to 18 residues. V lost 3 bases, J lost 10 bases, and 17 bases stayed unmatched. This chain's CDR3 is CASSSPSSDRGGRSPLHF. In DNA form, the CDR3 reads TGCGCCAGCAGCTCTCCCTCGTCGGACAGGGGCGGGAGATCACCCCTCCACTTT. Together with reference TRBV5-1 and TRBJ1-6, the CDR3 gives the full variable domain: KAGVTQTPRYLIKTRGQQVTLSCSPISGHRSVSWYQQTPGQGLQFLFEYFSETQRNKGNFPGRFSGRQFSNSRSEMNVSTLELGDSALYLCASSSPSSDRGGRSPLHFGNGTRLTVT.

This chain joins TRBV19 and TRBJ1-2, with D uncertain. CDR1 is LNHDA and CDR2 is SQIVND in the germline V gene (reference sequence). Trimming removed 6 bases from V and 3 bases from J, with 8 bases in between. The CDR3 extends over 12 amino acids. The CDR3 protein is CASRLPDYGYTF. In nucleotides, the CDR3 is TGTGCCAGTAGACTCCCGGACTATGGCTACACCTTC.

This clone has only a few counts. The rearrangement uses TRBV7-9 and TRBJ1-2; no reliable D call. Germline V gene sequence: CDR1 SEHNR, CDR2 FQNEAQ (reference sequence). The CDR3 loop spans 15 amino acids. V lost 2 bases, J lost 4 bases, and 14 bases lay in between. CDR3 in amino acids: CASSLNVGSVYGYTF. The CDR3 nucleotides read TGTGCCAGCAGCTTAAACGTCGGGTCCGTCTATGGCTACACCTTC.

This clone was observed a few times. The chain recombines TRBV6-6 with TRBJ2-1; D gene ambiguous. The germline V gene encodes CDR1 MNHNY and CDR2 SVGAGI (reference sequence). Trimming stripped 3 bases from V and 3 bases from J, with 6 bases between. The length of the CDR3 is 13 residues. Written as DNA, the CDR3 is TGTGCCAGCAGTTATGTCGACTACAATGAGCAGTTCTTC. This gives the protein CASSYVDYNEQFF.

This clone came up a few times. V and J are TRBV5-6 and TRBJ2-7; D is uncertain. CDR3 length: 13 residues. The V and J ends lost 5 bases and 0 bases respectively, with 9 bases between them. Germline lookup yields CDR1 SGHDT and CDR2 YYEEEE. CDR3 protein: CASRHQSSYEQYF. CDR3 coding DNA: TGTGCCAGCAGGCACCAGAGCTCCTACGAGCAGTACTTC.

V usage is TRBV27 and J usage is TRBJ2-7; D gene unclear. The length of the CDR3 is 13 residues. From germline, CDR1 is MNHEY and CDR2 SMNVEV (reference sequence). V lost 0 bases and J 2 bases, leaving 5 bases between the germline ends. CDR3: CASSLSVAYEQYF. As DNA, the CDR3 is TGTGCCAGCAGTTTATCGGTGGCCTACGAGCAGTACTTC.

There are a few counts of this clone. This rearrangement joins TRBV7-9 to TRBJ2-1; 9 bases agree with TRBD1. CDR3 length equals 14 residues. V dropped 5 bases and J dropped 6; count of bases not matched to a gene: 5. Germline V lookup: CDR1 SEHNR, CDR2 FQNEAQ (reference sequence). For the CDR3, the DNA is TGTGCCAGCAGCCGCATGACAGGGGGCAATGAGCAGTTCTTC. This sequence encodes CASSRMTGGNEQFF. Together with reference TRBV7-9 and TRBJ2-1, the CDR3 gives the full variable domain: DTGVSQNPRHKITKRGQNVTFRCDPISEHNRLYWYRQTLGQGPEFLTYFQNEAQLEKSRLLSDRFSAERPKGSFSTLEIQRTEQGDSAMYLCASSRMTGGNEQFFGPGTRLTVL.

With regard to this clone: This specimen includes other DNA sequences encoding the same CDR3. The chain links TRBV30 to TRBJ1-1; tentative D call: TRBD1 (5 bases). Trimming took off 0 bases at V and 2 bases at J, with 7 bases between the two ends. This CDR3 spans 13 amino acids. Germline CDR1 GTSNPN, CDR2 SVGIG (reference sequence). The CDR3 DNA reads TGTGCCTGGAGTGTTGACAGAAACACTGAAGCTTTCTTT. It specifies CAWSVDRNTEAFF.

This chain uses TRBV7-9 with TRBJ2-7; D possibly uses TRBD1 or TRBD2 (5 bases each). Germline CDR1 SEHNR, CDR2 FQNEAQ (reference sequence). The CDR3 sequence is 12 residues long. Trimming shortened V by 4 bases and J by 5 bases, and 9 bases separated the two germline ends. CDR3: CASSSREHEQYF. CDR3 in DNA: TGTGCCAGCAGCTCCAGGGAGCACGAGCAGTACTTC.

V is TRBV19 and J is TRBJ1-1; weak D call: TRBD1 (5 bases). The V and J ends lost 6 bases and 2 bases respectively, with 10 bases between them. There are 13 residues in the CDR3. CDR1 is LNHDA, CDR2 SQIVND, per germline (reference sequence). CDR3 DNA sequence: TGTGCCAGTAGCCCCGGGGGAAACACTGAAGCTTTCTTT. This gives the protein CASSPGGNTEAFF. Based on the CDR3 plus reference TRBV19 and TRBJ1-1, the full variable domain is DGGITQSPKYLFRKEGQNVTLSCEQNLNHDAMYWYRQDPGQGLRLIYYSQIVNDFQKGDIAEGYSVSREKKESFPLTVTSAQKNPTAFYLCASSPGGNTEAFFGQGTRLTVV.

In its sample, this clone was seen a few times. The CDR3 reads CASSEGELGFEKLFF. CDR3 DNA sequence: TGTGCCAGCAGTGAAGGGGAGTTGGGATTCGAAAAACTGTTTTTT. This chain connects TRBV2 to TRBJ1-4; no definite D call. Deletions cut 1 base from V and 8 bases from J, with 14 bases between. The CDR3 spans 15 residues. Germline loops: CDR1 SNHLY, CDR2 FYNNEI.

The V and J genes are TRBV6-5 and TRBJ1-6; D not resolved. The germline V gene encodes CDR1 MNHEY and CDR2 SVGAGI. The length of the CDR3 is 13 residues. The V gene lost 0 bases and the J gene lost 10 bases, with 7 bases spanning the gap. CDR3: CASSYSSGSPLHF. The DNA for the CDR3 is TGTGCCAGCAGTTACTCGAGTGGCTCACCCCTCCACTTT.

V gene TRBV11-2 combines with J gene TRBJ1-2; D remains ambiguous. CDR1 and CDR2 from the germline V gene are SGHAT and FQNNGV. This CDR3 spans 16 amino acids. Trimming pared 1 base from V and 1 base from J, leaving 13 bases between. Here the CDR3 reads CASSLAPLVDNYGYTF. CDR3 DNA sequence: TGTGCCAGCAGCTTAGCCCCCCTGGTAGATAACTATGGCTACACCTTC. Complete variable domain (other parts from reference TRBV11-2 and TRBJ1-2): EAGVAQSPRYKIIEKRQSVAFWCNPISGHATLYWYQQILGQGPKLLIQFQNNGVVDDSQLPKDRFSAERLKGVDSTLKIQPAKLEDSAVYLCASSLAPLVDNYGYTFGSGTRLTVV.

This clone was counted once. The chain is built from TRBV27 and TRBJ1-1; D unclear. This CDR3 comprises 12 residues. Germline V gene sequence: CDR1 MNHEY, CDR2 SMNVEV (reference sequence). The germline V and J ends were trimmed by 7 bases and 7 bases, with 13 bases remaining between them. CDR3 amino acids: CASKRGVDEAFF. DNA of the CDR3: TGTGCCAGCAAAAGAGGAGTTGATGAAGCTTTCTTT.

The rearrangement uses TRBV6-5 and TRBJ2-5; D is possibly TRBD1 or TRBD2 (5 bases each). V lost 6 bases and J lost 1, with 15 bases in between. This CDR3 spans 15 amino acids. Germline V gene sequence: CDR1 MNHEY, CDR2 SVGAGI. The CDR3 bases are TGTGCCAGCAGCTCCGGGGCCCTACCCCAAGAGACCCAGTACTTC. As protein: CASSSGALPQETQYF.

This clone was recorded a few times. This chain uses TRBV10-1 with TRBJ2-6; D is unresolved. The CDR3 contains 15 residues. V lost 2 bases and J lost 4, with 9 bases in between. Germline values: CDR1 WNHNN, CDR2 SYGVQD (reference sequence). CDR3 in amino acids: CASSEAGSGANVLTF. The CDR3 DNA is TGCGCCAGCAGTGAGGCAGGTTCGGGGGCCAACGTCCTGACTTTC.

V and J are TRBV7-9 and TRBJ2-5; D might be TRBD2 (6 bases). Germline V gene sequence: CDR1 SEHNR, CDR2 FQNEAQ (reference sequence). This CDR3 spans 15 amino acids. Trimming left V 4 bases short and J 4 bases short, with 16 bases between. CDR3 DNA: TGTGCCAGCAGCTGGCCCCGGGACTCCATAGAGACCCAGTACTTC. Its protein is CASSWPRDSIETQYF.

This clone has only a few counts. The rearrangement links TRBV5-6 to TRBJ2-6; 9 positions match TRBD1. CDR1 is SGHDT and CDR2 is YYEEEE in the germline V gene. The V and J ends lost 7 bases and 2 bases, in that order; junction bases with no gene match: 7. This CDR3 spans 16 amino acids. The CDR3 region is CASHGQGNAGANVLTF. The DNA for the CDR3 is TGTGCCAGCCATGGACAGGGGAACGCTGGGGCCAACGTCCTGACTTTC.